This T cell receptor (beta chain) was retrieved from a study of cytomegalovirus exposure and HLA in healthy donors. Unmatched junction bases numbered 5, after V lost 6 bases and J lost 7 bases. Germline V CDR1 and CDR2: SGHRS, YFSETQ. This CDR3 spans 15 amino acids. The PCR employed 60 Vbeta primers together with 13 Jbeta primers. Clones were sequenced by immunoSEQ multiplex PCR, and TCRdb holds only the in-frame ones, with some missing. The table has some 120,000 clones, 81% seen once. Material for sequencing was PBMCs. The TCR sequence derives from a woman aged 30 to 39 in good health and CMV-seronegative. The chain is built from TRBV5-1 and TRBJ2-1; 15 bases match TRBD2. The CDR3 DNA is TGCGCCAGCACCCCGGGACTAGCGGGGGGAAATGAGCAGTTCTTC. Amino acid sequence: CASTPGLAGGNEQFF.